This TCR beta chain was sequenced in a study of T cell repertoires in cytomegalovirus infection. Background on the study: Public TCR beta signatures were indicative of both CMV infection and a matching HLA type. Broader study findings: The cumulative frequency of public TCR beta families identified carriers of CMV plus the relevant HLA. HLA-C-restricted, CMV-specific TCR beta clonotypes were dominant ex vivo.

MiXCR, applied by TCRdb to the reads, yields one record per CDR3 protein. The data hold approximately 150,000 distinct CDR3 sequences, with less than 25% observed a single time. This clonotype was seen ten or more times. The target antigen is unknown. The CDR3 contains 16 residues. From germline, CDR1 is MNHEY and CDR2 SMNVEV (reference sequence). The ends lost 5 bases at V and 3 bases at J; junction bases unmatched: 10. This sequence joins TRBV27 and TRBJ1-2, with 9 bases fitting TRBD1. The sequencing used CD8+ T cells from cultured PBMCs, collected from culture after CMV antigen stimulation. The TCR originated in a human donor in good health (CMV status not recorded). Some clones in this sample may be carry-over from other donors' samples. The CDR3, as DNA: TGTGCCAGCAGTATCCGGGACAGGGCCAACTACTATGGCTACACCTTC. This codes for CASSIRDRANYYGYTF.